The rows below give T cell receptor beta chains drawn from one sample of a study of blood T cell repertoires in COVID-19. Produced via immunoSEQ multiplex PCR; TCRdb's table is partial and in-frame only. The repertoire holds approximately 170,000 clones, with roughly four fifths as singletons. Material: peripheral blood. These receptor sequences come from a human donor in a cohort sampled during active COVID-19. Both conserved end residues are part of each CDR3. The D gene is left open where the match is weak. The size entry is marked missing in some rows and otherwise reads once, few, many or a size class.

J,D,size,V,CDR3,DNA
TRBJ1-4,NA,NA,TRBV27,CASSLGGSVNEKLFF,TGTGCCAGCAGTTTAGGGGGGTCGGTTAATGAAAAACTGTTTTTT
TRBJ2-7,TRBD1,NA,TRBV10-1,CASSAGTGGKGQYF,TGCGCCAGCAGTGCCGGGACAGGGGGCAAGGGGCAGTACTTC
TRBJ1-1,TRBD1,NA,TRBV2,CASSVTGRNTEAFF,TGTGCCAGCAGCGTGACAGGGAGGAACACTGAAGCTTTCTTT
TRBJ2-2,TRBD1,NA,TRBV19,CASSIQQGTSGELFF,TGTGCCAGTAGTATCCAACAGGGGACGAGCGGGGAGCTGTTTTTT
TRBJ1-3,NA,NA,TRBV7-6,CASSLAGPSGGNTIYF,TGTGCCAGCAGCTTAGCGGGGCCCAGCGGGGGAAACACCATATATTTT
TRBJ2-7,NA,NA,TRBV2,CASSEWGESGYEQYF,TGTGCCAGCAGTGAATGGGGCGAAAGTGGCTACGAGCAGTACTTC
TRBJ2-1,NA,NA,TRBV5-1,CASSFVVGNEQFF,TGCGCCAGCAGCTTCGTCGTCGGGAATGAGCAGTTCTTC
TRBJ2-7,TRBD1,NA,TRBV30,CAWSEVRGYSYEQYF,TGTGCCTGGAGTGAAGTCAGGGGGTACTCCTACGAGCAGTACTTC
TRBJ2-2,NA,NA,TRBV3-1/TRBV3-2,CASSQDLGGPTGELFF,TGTGCCAGCAGCCAAGATTTGGGAGGTCCCACCGGGGAGCTGTTTTTT
TRBJ2-7,TRBD2,NA,TRBV5-1,CASSLRLAGDEQYF,TGCGCCAGCAGCTTGAGGCTAGCGGGAGACGAGCAGTACTTC
TRBJ2-1,NA,NA,TRBV18,CASKRVGQPGSYNEQFF,TGTGCCAGCAAGAGAGTTGGACAGCCTGGCTCCTACAATGAGCAGTTCTTC
TRBJ2-5,TRBD1,NA,TRBV6-5,CASSYDRGPETQYF,TGTGCCAGCAGTTACGACAGGGGGCCAGAGACCCAGTACTTC
TRBJ2-3,NA,NA,TRBV6-5,CASSYPGAGTDTQYF,TGTGCCAGCAGTTATCCGGGAGCGGGCACAGATACGCAGTATTTT
TRBJ2-2,TRBD1,NA,TRBV6-4,CASKIGQGTGELFF,TGTGCCAGCAAGATAGGACAGGGCACCGGGGAGCTGTTTTTT
TRBJ2-3,TRBD2,once,TRBV10-3,CAISESMDRGGGSTQYF,TGTGCCATCAGTGAGTCGATGGATCGCGGGGGGGGATCCACGCAGTATTTT
TRBJ2-1,TRBD2,NA,TRBV3-1/TRBV3-2,CASSQLQTSGYNEQFF,TGTGCCAGCAGCCAATTACAGACTAGCGGTTACAATGAGCAGTTCTTC
TRBJ1-1,TRBD1,NA,TRBV19,CASHDRAGTEAFF,TGTGCCAGCCATGACAGGGCCGGCACTGAAGCTTTCTTT
TRBJ2-5,TRBD1,NA,TRBV29-1,CSVEGPGQGTTQYF,TGCAGCGTTGAGGGCCCGGGACAGGGTACGACCCAGTACTTC
TRBJ1-6,TRBD1,NA,TRBV19,CASSIDRDSRNSPLHF,TGTGCCAGTAGTATAGACCGGGACAGTCGAAATTCACCCCTCCACTTT
TRBJ2-7,TRBD1,NA,TRBV7-2,CASRNTGGYEQYF,TGTGCCAGCAGAAACACAGGGGGTTACGAGCAGTACTTC
TRBJ2-7,TRBD1,few,TRBV5-1,CASSDGQGIYEQYF,TGCGCCAGCAGCGACGGACAGGGGATCTACGAGCAGTACTTC
TRBJ1-5,NA,NA,TRBV6-5,CASRTNLDQPQHF,TGTGCCAGCAGGACAAATTTAGATCAGCCCCAGCATTTT
TRBJ2-7,NA,NA,TRBV10-3,CAIKSLGSREQYF,TGTGCCATCAAATCCCTCGGGTCGCGCGAGCAGTACTTC
TRBJ1-2,TRBD1,NA,TRBV9,CASSAQGISYGYTF,TGTGCCAGCAGCGCACAGGGGATTAGCTATGGCTACACCTTC
TRBJ2-3,TRBD1,NA,TRBV2,CASSPTGSSTDTQYF,TGTGCCAGCAGTCCGACAGGGTCCTCCACAGATACGCAGTATTTT
TRBJ1-4,NA,NA,TRBV4-3,CASSQDLSGEKLFF,TGCGCCAGCAGCCAAGATCTGTCAGGTGAAAAACTGTTTTTT
TRBJ1-1,TRBD1,NA,TRBV7-2,CASRQGQVSTEAFF,TGTGCCAGCAGACAGGGACAGGTGAGCACTGAAGCTTTCTTT
TRBJ2-1,NA,NA,TRBV27,CASSEGYSYNEQFF,TGTGCCAGCAGCGAGGGATACTCCTACAATGAGCAGTTCTTC
TRBJ2-5,NA,NA,TRBV3-1/TRBV3-2,CASSQVSSRSRGRETQYF,TGTGCCAGCAGCCAAGTTTCTAGCAGAAGTCGGGGTAGAGAGACCCAGTACTTC
TRBJ2-2,NA,NA,TRBV18,CASSPAIGGTTGELFF,TGTGCCAGCTCCCCGGCCATCGGGGGAACCACCGGGGAGCTGTTTTTT
TRBJ2-7,TRBD2,NA,TRBV15,CATSSASGEYEQYF,TGTGCCACCAGCAGCGCTAGCGGGGAATACGAGCAGTACTTC
TRBJ2-7,NA,once,TRBV12-3/TRBV12-4,CASSSPPRYEQYF,TGTGCCAGCAGTAGTCCACCTCGGTACGAGCAGTACTTC
TRBJ2-7,NA,NA,TRBV9,CASSREGRGYEQYF,TGTGCCAGCAGCCGAGAGGGCAGGGGCTACGAGCAGTACTTC